Below, 31 T cell receptor beta chains from the same sample are listed, as sequenced in a study of T-cell reconstitution after alpha-beta-depleted transplantation in children. TCRbeta library construction was performed incorporating unique molecular identifiers. TCRdb processed the PCR reads anew with MiXCR; each CDR3 protein has one entry. The table lists hundreds of thousands of distinct CDR3 sequences, approximately 13% of them singletons. The source material was PBMCs, mostly from graft donor cells, sampled 360 days after TCRalphabeta/CD19-depleted stem cell transplant. Receptors originate from a male patient aged 5 to 17 who had a stem cell transplant for acute myeloid leukemia, so the T cells may come from the graft donor.

This clonotype was observed at least ten times. The chain links TRBV7-2 to TRBJ2-1, with D uncertain. Trimming pared 5 bases from V and 2 bases from J, leaving 7 bases between. Germline values: CDR1 SGHTA, CDR2 FQGNSA. The CDR3 runs to 13 residues. CDR3 region: CASSHGAYNEQFF. CDR3 in DNA: TGTGCCAGCAGCCATGGGGCCTACAATGAGCAGTTCTTC.

This sequence joins TRBV7-6 and TRBJ2-1; 9 bases are a match to TRBD2. V lost 1 base to trimming and J lost 5 bases; unmatched junction nucleotides: 21. CDR3 length: 21 amino acids. Germline lookup yields CDR1 SGHVS and CDR2 FNYEAQ. The CDR3 DNA is TGTGCCAGCAGCTTAGAAGCAGGGGGTAGCGGGAGAGTTGGACGCGACAATGAGCAGTTCTTC. Its protein is CASSLEAGGSGRVGRDNEQFF.

This clonotype was picked up many times. This chain links TRBV7-9 with TRBJ2-7; 10 nucleotides align to TRBD2. This CDR3 region has 14 residues. Trimming took 5 bases from V and 7 from J; bases not matched to a gene: 8. Per germline, CDR1 SEHNR and CDR2 FQNEAQ (reference sequence). CDR3 region: CASSTLAGAREQYF. CDR3 sequence (DNA): TGTGCCAGCAGCACGCTAGCGGGAGCCCGGGAGCAGTACTTC.

Only a few counts were recorded for this clonotype. This chain connects TRBV7-9 to TRBJ1-5, with D hard to call. The V gene's germline CDR1 is SEHNR and CDR2 FQNEAQ (reference sequence). The CDR3 runs 15 residues. V gave up 1 base and J gave up 4 bases, with 11 bases separating them. CDR3 DNA: TGTGCCAGCAGCTTAGGGACCGCACTTAATCAGCCCCAGCATTTT. Residues: CASSLGTALNQPQHF.

Only a few counts were recorded for this clonotype. The chain links TRBV5-1 to TRBJ2-6; 8 nucleotides match TRBD1. CDR3 length: 14 amino acids. V dropped 2 bases and J dropped 9; count of bases not matched to a gene: 4. Germline V CDR1 and CDR2: SGHRS, YFSETQ. The CDR3 loop reads CASSFDRGGNVLTF. The CDR3, as DNA: TGCGCCAGCAGCTTCGACAGGGGTGGCAACGTCCTGACTTTC.

The chain recombines TRBV30 with TRBJ1-1; D ambiguous. The germline V gene encodes CDR1 GTSNPN and CDR2 SVGIG (reference sequence). Trimming took off 2 bases at V and 2 bases at J, with 15 bases between the two ends. The CDR3 loop spans 15 amino acids. The CDR3 sequence: CAWSRWGAPNTEAFF. For the CDR3, the DNA is TGTGCCTGGAGTAGGTGGGGTGCTCCCAACACTGAAGCTTTCTTT. Full variable domain (remainder filled in from reference TRBV30 and TRBJ1-1): SQTIHQWPATLVQPVGSPLSLECTVEGTSNPNLYWYRQAAGRGLQLLFYSVGIGQISSEVPQNLSASRPQDRQFILSSKKLLLSDSGFYLCAWSRWGAPNTEAFFGQGTRLTVV.

At least ten counts were recorded for this clonotype. CDR3 residues: CASSFPGLVNTGELFF. As DNA, the CDR3 is TGTGCCAGCAGCTTCCCGGGACTCGTGAACACCGGGGAGCTGTTTTTT. The chain combines TRBV7-9 with TRBJ2-2; tentative D call: TRBD2 (6 bases). Germline assignment: CDR1 SEHNR and CDR2 FQNEAQ (reference sequence). The CDR3 runs to 16 residues. V was clipped by 3 bases and J by 1 base, with 12 bases between them.

This clonotype was seen a few times. This chain connects TRBV20-1 to TRBJ2-7; D is possibly TRBD1 (5 bases). V was pared by 5 bases and J by 4 bases, with 12 bases between. Germline CDR1 reads DFQATT; CDR2 reads SNEGSKA (reference sequence). The CDR3 runs to 12 residues. CDR3 sequence: CSAGRELYEQYF. In nucleotides, the CDR3 is TGCAGTGCTGGCAGGGAACTTTACGAGCAGTACTTC.

The rearrangement joins TRBV11-2 to TRBJ2-1; perhaps D is TRBD1 or TRBD2 (5 bases each). The V gene lost 3 bases and the J gene lost 2 bases, with 20 bases spanning the gap. Germline values: CDR1 SGHAT, CDR2 FQNNGV. The CDR3 is made up of 18 amino acids. Here the CDR3 DNA reads TGTGCCAGCAGCTTTCCTCGTAATCGGGGCGAGGCCTACAATGAGCAGTTCTTC. Translated, it gives CASSFPRNRGEAYNEQFF.

The chain combines TRBV7-8 with TRBJ2-5, with 7 bases that match TRBD2. CDR1 SGHVS and CDR2 FQNEAQ come from the germline V gene. Trimming took 2 bases from V and 4 from J; bases not matched to a gene: 7. This CDR3 is 15 amino acids long. CDR3 in DNA: TGTGCCAGCAGCTTAAACGAGGGGAGGGGAGAGACCCAGTACTTC. Its protein product is CASSLNEGRGETQYF.

This chain links TRBV5-1 with TRBJ2-1; the D gene could be TRBD1 or TRBD2 (5 bases each). V lost 5 bases and J 0 bases, leaving 12 bases between the germline ends. The CDR3 totals 15 residues. Germline V lookup: CDR1 SGHRS, CDR2 YFSETQ. For the CDR3, the DNA is TGCGCCAGCAGATGGGACCCATCCTCCTACAATGAGCAGTTCTTC. Amino acid sequence: CASRWDPSSYNEQFF. The full variable domain, with the rest looked up from reference TRBV5-1 and TRBJ2-1, is KAGVTQTPRYLIKTRGQQVTLSCSPISGHRSVSWYQQTPGQGLQFLFEYFSETQRNKGNFPGRFSGRQFSNSRSEMNVSTLELGDSALYLCASRWDPSSYNEQFFGPGTRLTVL.

This clonotype appeared a few times. This chain connects TRBV19 to TRBJ2-1; 8 nucleotides align to TRBD2. The CDR3 is 14 amino acids. Looked up from germline, CDR1 is LNHDA and CDR2 is SQIVND (reference sequence). V lost 6 bases and J lost 7; bases outside the gene matches: 8. The CDR3 protein is CASRKSGGRNEQFF. The CDR3 DNA reads as TGTGCCAGTAGAAAATCGGGCGGGAGGAATGAGCAGTTCTTC.

DNA for the CDR3: TGTGCCAGTAGTATGGGGACTAGCCGAACCCTCTCCTACAATGAGCAGTTCTTC. It is translated as CASSMGTSRTLSYNEQFF. The chain couples TRBV19 to TRBJ2-1; 9 positions match TRBD2. The V and J ends lost 3 bases and 0 bases, in that order; junction bases with no gene match: 9. CDR1 and CDR2 (germline): LNHDA, SQIVND (reference sequence). The CDR3 extends over 18 amino acids. Full variable domain (rest looked up from reference TRBV19 and TRBJ2-1): DGGITQSPKYLFRKEGQNVTLSCEQNLNHDAMYWYRQDPGQGLRLIYYSQIVNDFQKGDIAEGYSVSREKKESFPLTVTSAQKNPTAFYLCASSMGTSRTLSYNEQFFGPGTRLTVL.

This clonotype showed up many times. The gene calls are TRBV5-1 and TRBJ2-7; 11 bases are a match to TRBD2. The V gene end was trimmed by 5 bases and the J gene end by 0 bases; junction bases not matched to a gene: 4. The CDR3 sequence is 15 residues long. The germline CDR1 and CDR2 sequences are SGHRS and YFSETQ. Written as DNA, the CDR3 is TGCGCCAGCAGGACCGGGACTAGCGGCTCCTACGAGCAGTACTTC. It is translated as CASRTGTSGSYEQYF.

A few counts support this clonotype. The chain combines TRBV21-1 with TRBJ2-7; the D segment call TRBD1 is taken from the table without a DNA check. TRBV21-1 represents a pseudogene. CDR3 size: 15 residues. Written as DNA, the CDR3 is TGTGCCAGCAGCTCTCCGGGACAGGGGTCCTACGAGCAGTACTTC. It specifies CASSSPGQGSYEQYF.

This chain connects TRBV6-5 to TRBJ1-1; D is uncertain. V was shortened by 0 bases and J by 5 bases, with 13 bases between the two germline ends. The CDR3 has 15 amino acids. CDR1 and CDR2 from the germline V gene are MNHEY and SVGAGI. The DNA for the CDR3 is TGTGCCAGCAGTTACTCGGAGGTGACCCGGACTGAAGCTTTCTTT. This codes for CASSYSEVTRTEAFF.

The V and J genes are TRBV6-2 or TRBV6-3 and TRBJ1-5, with D tentatively TRBD1 (5 bases). The CDR3 contains 17 residues. V lost 0 bases, J lost 4 bases, and 16 bases lay in between. CDR1 is MNHEY, CDR2 SVGEGT, per germline. For the CDR3, the DNA is TGTGCCAGCAGTTACTCCCGTTGGGCAGGGAGGAATCAGCCCCAGCATTTT. Translation: CASSYSRWAGRNQPQHF.

This chain uses TRBV20-1 with TRBJ1-1; no definite D call. The CDR3 runs to 11 residues. Deletions cut 2 bases from V and 8 bases from J, with 9 bases between. Germline V gene data show CDR1 as DFQATT and CDR2 as SNEGSKA (reference sequence). The CDR3 protein is CSARRVGEAFF. The CDR3 coding sequence is TGCAGTGCTAGAAGGGTGGGGGAAGCTTTCTTT.

V and J are TRBV12-3 or TRBV12-4 and TRBJ2-1; no clear D gene. V was shortened by 11 bases and J by 3 bases, with 14 bases between the two germline ends. This CDR3 contains 13 residues. This chain's CDR3 is CAVGRLLYNEQFF. DNA of the CDR3: TGTGCCGTCGGGCGTTTACTCTACAATGAGCAGTTCTTC.

This clonotype was counted only a few times. J is TRBJ2-3 and V is TRBV7-2; TRBD2 agrees at 7 bases. Germline V gene lookup returns CDR1 SGHTA and CDR2 FQGNSA. The CDR3 spans 16 residues. The ends lost 3 bases at V and 4 bases at J; junction bases unmatched: 10. The CDR3 here is CASSFRSSGIPDTQYF. The CDR3 coding sequence is TGTGCCAGCAGCTTTCGATCCAGCGGGATCCCAGATACGCAGTATTTT.

J is TRBJ2-2 and V is TRBV29-1, with D unresolved. The V end was cut by 3 bases, the J end by 0 bases, with 11 bases between. The V gene's germline CDR1 is SQVTM and CDR2 ANQGSEA. This CDR3 is built from 15 residues. The CDR3 region has the DNA TGCAGCGTTGAGGCCGGGCCCGCGAACACCGGGGAGCTGTTTTTT. Its protein product is CSVEAGPANTGELFF.

This clonotype was recorded many times. The V and J genes are TRBV28 and TRBJ2-3, with D perhaps TRBD1 or TRBD2 (5 bases each). CDR1 and CDR2 (germline): MDHEN, SYDVKM. Between the trimmed V and J ends, which lost 3 bases and 4 bases, there was a span of 14 bases. The CDR3 contains 15 residues. Here the CDR3 reads CASSFPLGPSDTQYF. The CDR3, as DNA: TGTGCCAGCAGTTTTCCTCTGGGACCTTCAGATACGCAGTATTTT.

This clonotype was seen a handful of times. This chain links TRBV28 with TRBJ1-2; perhaps TRBD1 as D (6 bases). Germline V gives CDR1 MDHEN, CDR2 SYDVKM. With 2 bases removed from V and 4 bases from J, the gap between germline ends came to 14 bases. The CDR3 is made up of 15 amino acids. Here the CDR3 DNA reads TGTGCCAGCAGTTTACCCTTTCGGACAGTCTATGGCTACACCTTC. Encoded protein: CASSLPFRTVYGYTF.

This clonotype was counted ten times or more. The J gene is TRBJ2-5, the V gene TRBV12-3 or TRBV12-4; TRBD1 matches 7 bases. The CDR3 loop spans 16 amino acids. Trimming cost V 5 bases and J 0 bases; bases outside gene matches: 9. This CDR3 is CASSRQGMPDQETQYF. CDR3 sequence (DNA): TGTGCCAGCAGTCGACAGGGTATGCCAGACCAAGAGACCCAGTACTTC.

This clonotype has more than one count but fewer than ten. The V gene is TRBV20-1, the J gene TRBJ2-5; weak D call: TRBD1 (5 bases). Trimming took 8 bases from V and 1 from J, leaving 8 bases between them. Germline CDR1 and CDR2: DFQATT and SNEGSKA (reference sequence). CDR3 length equals 11 residues. The CDR3 sequence is CSRQSQETQYF. The CDR3 DNA reads TGCAGTAGACAGTCCCAAGAGACCCAGTACTTC.

V and J are TRBV15 and TRBJ1-1; the D gene is possibly TRBD1 (5 bases). Germline V gene lookup returns CDR1 LNHNV and CDR2 YYDKDF (reference sequence). V was shortened by 8 bases and J by 4 bases, with 17 bases between the two germline ends. CDR3 size: 14 residues. The CDR3: CATLAVQGTTEAFF. The DNA of the CDR3 is TGTGCCACCCTAGCCGTGCAGGGCACCACTGAAGCTTTCTTT.

V usage is TRBV7-6 and J usage is TRBJ2-7; 8 nucleotides agree with TRBD1. Losses at the gene ends were 5 bases for V and 0 bases for J; bases not matched to a gene: 9. CDR1 and CDR2 from the germline V gene are SGHVS and FNYEAQ. The CDR3 length is 16 residues. CDR3 protein: CASSAGQGSSSYEQYF. The CDR3 nucleotides are TGTGCCAGCAGCGCAGGACAGGGAAGTTCCTCCTACGAGCAGTACTTC.

In its sample, this clonotype was seen a few times. The V gene is TRBV29-1, the J gene TRBJ1-2; tentatively, D is TRBD1 (5 bases). Trimming took off 0 bases at V and 2 bases at J, with 10 bases between the two ends. The germline V gene has CDR1 SQVTM and CDR2 ANQGSEA. CDR3 length equals 14 residues. CDR3 DNA sequence: TGCAGCGTTGAAGATTCAGGGTGGAACTATGGCTACACCTTC. Protein sequence: CSVEDSGWNYGYTF.

In nucleotides, the CDR3 is TGTGCCAGCAGTTTTTCCGGGAGTGGGAGAGGTGAGCAGTTCTTC. Residues: CASSFSGSGRGEQFF. V and J are TRBV12-3 or TRBV12-4 and TRBJ2-1; D might be TRBD2 (6 bases). The V gene lost 3 bases and the J gene lost 9 bases, with 18 bases spanning the gap. There are 15 residues in the CDR3.

Only a few counts were recorded for this clonotype. The rearrangement joins TRBV10-3 to TRBJ1-1; D gene uncertain. This CDR3 region has 11 residues. Germline lookup yields CDR1 ENHRY and CDR2 SYGVKD. V shed 8 bases and J shed 1 base, with 5 bases lying between them. The CDR3 DNA follows: TGTGCCATCTCGGGGAACACTGAAGCTTTCTTT. Translated, it gives CAISGNTEAFF.

This clonotype was counted a few times. The V and J genes are TRBV20-1 and TRBJ2-1; no firm D call. Trimming removed 0 bases at V and 2 bases at J, with 8 bases between. This CDR3 has 14 residues. Germline-derived CDR1 and CDR2 are DFQATT and SNEGSKA (reference sequence). The CDR3 protein is CSARDLTAYNEQFF. The CDR3 region has the DNA TGCAGTGCTAGAGATCTGACGGCCTACAATGAGCAGTTCTTC.